Following are 17 T cell receptor beta chains from one sample sequenced in a study of Ad26.COV2.S vaccination and SARS-CoV-2 variants. Sequencing used immunoSEQ multiplex PCR; TCRdb keeps in-frame clones, though not all of them. The table lists about 390,000 clones, approximately 91% of them singletons, with 3.5% in the top ten. Noted treatment: around 19 received Ad26.COV2.S at low or high dose, single or two shots; roughly five received placebo; per-sample allocation not given. Sampling happened 63 days after the first vaccine or placebo injection. The sequencing here drew on peripheral blood, taken in a trial of Ad26.COV2.S vaccine versus placebo. The receptors here all came from a person between 18 and 60 years old who received the Ad26.COV2.S COVID-19 vaccine or a placebo.

The rearrangement uses TRBV13 and TRBJ2-3, with 10 bases matching TRBD2. Germline V gene sequence: CDR1 PRHDT, CDR2 FYEKMQ (reference sequence). The CDR3 totals 17 residues. V lost 0 bases and J lost 2; bases outside the gene matches: 5. CDR3 protein: CASSLGSSGGNTDTQYF. For the CDR3, the DNA is TGTGCCAGCAGCTTAGGAAGTAGCGGGGGGAACACAGATACGCAGTATTTT.

This chain uses TRBV19 with TRBJ1-6, with D maybe TRBD1 (6 bases). Trimming cost V 4 bases and J 2 bases, with 9 bases left between them. Germline CDR1 is LNHDA and CDR2 is SQIVND (reference sequence). The CDR3 loop spans 15 amino acids. As DNA, the CDR3 is TGTGCCAGTAGTAGGGACACCGCCTATAATTCACCCCTCCACTTT. This encodes CASSRDTAYNSPLHF.

V gene TRBV3-1 (or the pseudogene TRBV3-2) combines with J gene TRBJ2-5; TRBD2 matches 9 bases. The CDR3 extends over 16 amino acids. J was trimmed by 5 bases and V by 0 bases; bases with no gene match: 7. The germline gives CDR1 LGHDT, CDR2 YNNKEL (reference sequence). The CDR3 bases are TGTGCCAGCAGCCAAGATCCGCCTAGCGGGGTCGAGACCCAGTACTTC. This gives the protein CASSQDPPSGVETQYF.

V is TRBV28 and J is TRBJ2-7; the D gene is possibly TRBD2 (5 bases). This CDR3 has 14 amino acids. V shed 2 bases and J shed 2 bases, with 10 bases lying between them. Per germline, CDR1 MDHEN and CDR2 SYDVKM. CDR3 sequence reads: CASSLRGYPYEQYF. For the CDR3, the DNA is TGTGCCAGCAGTTTAAGAGGGTACCCCTACGAGCAGTACTTC.

This clone came up once. The chain carries TRBV2 and TRBJ1-4; 7 bases fit TRBD1. Unmatched junction bases numbered 9, after V lost 7 bases and J lost 7 bases. This CDR3 is 14 amino acids long. Germline CDR1 is SNHLY and CDR2 is FYNNEI. Here the CDR3 reads CASTTQGDSEKLFF. DNA for the CDR3: TGTGCCAGCACAACTCAGGGGGATAGTGAAAAACTGTTTTTT.

V is TRBV3-1 (or the pseudogene TRBV3-2) and J is TRBJ2-1, with D perhaps TRBD1 or TRBD2 (5 bases each). CDR1 is LGHDT and CDR2 is YNNKEL in the germline V gene (reference sequence). Trimming took off 6 bases at V and 9 bases at J, with 12 bases between the two ends. The CDR3 spans 12 residues. The CDR3 sequence is CASRQDLGEQFF. DNA for the CDR3: TGTGCCAGCAGACAGGACTTGGGTGAGCAGTTCTTC.

This clone was detected only once. This sequence joins TRBV12-3 or TRBV12-4 and TRBJ1-1; no clear D. The germline V and J ends were trimmed by 6 bases and 8 bases, with 16 bases remaining between them. CDR3 length: 13 amino acids. CDR3 amino acids: CASSPGGSGEAFF. The CDR3 bases are TGTGCCAGCAGCCCTGGTGGGTCCGGGGAAGCTTTCTTT.

CDR3 in amino acids: CAWKVYSGSKDEQFF. CDR3 coding DNA: TGTGCCTGGAAAGTATATAGCGGTAGTAAGGATGAGCAGTTCTTC. J is TRBJ2-1 and V is TRBV30; D possibly corresponds to TRBD2 (6 bases). The CDR3 has 15 residues. Germline V gene lookup returns CDR1 GTSNPN and CDR2 SVGIG (reference sequence). Trimming left V 4 bases short and J 8 bases short, with 21 bases between.

V usage is TRBV13 and J usage is TRBJ2-3, with 10 bases aligning to TRBD1. Germline V lookup: CDR1 PRHDT, CDR2 FYEKMQ (reference sequence). The V and J ends lost 0 bases and 5 bases, in that order; junction bases with no gene match: 8. This CDR3 contains 17 residues. CDR3 sequence: CASSLGLGTGDGDTQYF. DNA of the CDR3: TGTGCCAGCAGCTTAGGCTTGGGGACAGGGGATGGAGATACGCAGTATTTT.

The chain couples TRBV5-5 to TRBJ2-7, with D possibly matching TRBD2 (6 bases). Germline V gene lookup returns CDR1 SGHKS and CDR2 YYEKEE (reference sequence). This CDR3 has 12 residues. V was clipped by 3 bases and J by 2 bases, with 6 bases between them. The CDR3 DNA reads TGTGCCAGCAGCTGGGGGGCCTACGAGCAGTACTTC. Translating it yields CASSWGAYEQYF.

The rearrangement joins TRBV10-3 to TRBJ2-5; D perhaps matches TRBD2 (5 bases). This CDR3 is built from 13 residues. CDR1 is ENHRY and CDR2 is SYGVKD in the germline V gene. V was cut by 8 bases and J by 5 bases, with 15 bases left in between. CDR3 sequence: CAIESGVGETQYF. In DNA form, the CDR3 reads TGTGCCATCGAATCCGGGGTGGGGGAGACCCAGTACTTC.

The rearrangement links TRBV12-5 to TRBJ2-3, with D possibly being TRBD2 (7 bases). Germline-derived CDR1 and CDR2 are LGHNT and FRNRAP. The CDR3 is 13 amino acids. The germline V and J ends were trimmed by 3 bases and 6 bases, with 10 bases remaining between them. CDR3 sequence: CASGFGGADTQYF. Written as DNA, the CDR3 is TGTGCTAGTGGTTTTGGGGGGGCGGATACGCAGTATTTT.

This sequence joins TRBV11-2 and TRBJ1-1; no definite D call. Germline CDR1 reads SGHAT; CDR2 reads FQNNGV. This CDR3 has 12 amino acids. Trimming stripped 3 bases from V and 5 bases from J, with 7 bases between. The CDR3 nucleotides are TGTGCCAGCAGCTTCCTGGGGACTGAAGCTTTCTTT. This gives the protein CASSFLGTEAFF.

The rearrangement joins TRBV11-3 to TRBJ2-7; 7 bases line up with TRBD1. There are 20 residues in the CDR3. Losses at the gene ends were 3 bases for V and 2 bases for J; bases not matched to a gene: 22. The germline V gene has CDR1 SGHNT and CDR2 YENEEA. CDR3 DNA sequence: TGTGCCAGCAGCTTTGAGGAGGAAAACAGGGGAGACGCAGGGGCCTACGAGCAGTACTTC. As protein: CASSFEEENRGDAGAYEQYF.

This clone was seen just once. The chain joins TRBV18 to TRBJ2-2, with D tentatively TRBD1 (6 bases). V was clipped by 1 base and J by 3 bases, with 12 bases between them. CDR3 length: 16 residues. Per germline, CDR1 KGHSH and CDR2 LQKENI. CDR3 sequence reads: CASSPRVQGYTGELFF. The CDR3 nucleotides are TGTGCCAGCTCACCACGAGTCCAGGGGTACACCGGGGAGCTGTTTTTT.

The V gene is TRBV5-6, the J gene TRBJ2-1; D not certain. The V end lost 1 base, the J end lost 0 bases, and 8 bases lay between the germline ends. Germline lookup yields CDR1 SGHDT and CDR2 YYEEEE. This CDR3 is built from 15 residues. This CDR3 is CASSLPYSSYNEQFF. The CDR3 bases are TGTGCCAGCAGCTTGCCGTACTCCTCCTACAATGAGCAGTTCTTC.

As concerns this clone: Within the sample, other DNA sequences also encode this same CDR3. The chain couples TRBV7-8 to TRBJ1-2; D is undetermined. V was clipped by 1 base and J by 2 bases, with 5 bases between them. CDR1 and CDR2 from the germline V gene are SGHVS and FQNEAQ. The CDR3 is 13 amino acids. In nucleotides, the CDR3 is TGTGCCAGCAGCTTAGGGGGAAACTATGGCTACACCTTC. Translated: CASSLGGNYGYTF.